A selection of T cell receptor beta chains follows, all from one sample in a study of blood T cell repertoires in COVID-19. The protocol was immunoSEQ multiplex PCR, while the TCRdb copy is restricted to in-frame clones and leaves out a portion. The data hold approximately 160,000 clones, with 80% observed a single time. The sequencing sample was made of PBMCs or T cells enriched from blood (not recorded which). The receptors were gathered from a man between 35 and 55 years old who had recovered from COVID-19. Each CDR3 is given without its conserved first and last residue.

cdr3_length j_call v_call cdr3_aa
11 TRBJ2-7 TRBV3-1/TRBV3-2 ASSQRGAYEQY
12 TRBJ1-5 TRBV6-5 ASSSPGFRQPQH
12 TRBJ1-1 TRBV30 AWSVMQGGTEAF
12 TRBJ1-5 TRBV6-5 ASTTSDSYQPQH
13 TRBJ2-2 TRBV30 AWIRTVNRGGELF
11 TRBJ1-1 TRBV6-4 ASSSDRGTEAF
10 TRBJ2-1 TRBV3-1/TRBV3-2 ASSQFLNEQF
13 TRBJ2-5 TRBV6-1 ASSEGQSVGETQY
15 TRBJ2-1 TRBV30 AWSVFGTNRLNNEQF
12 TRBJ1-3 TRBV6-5 ATRQGTSGNTIY
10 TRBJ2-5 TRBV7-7 ASSPVQETQY
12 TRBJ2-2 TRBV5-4 ASSLTSNTGELF
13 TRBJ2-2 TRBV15 ATSRDRQAIGELF
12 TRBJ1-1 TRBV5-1 ASSRTGGDTEAF
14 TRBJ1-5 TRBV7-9 ASSPTGTGGNQPQH